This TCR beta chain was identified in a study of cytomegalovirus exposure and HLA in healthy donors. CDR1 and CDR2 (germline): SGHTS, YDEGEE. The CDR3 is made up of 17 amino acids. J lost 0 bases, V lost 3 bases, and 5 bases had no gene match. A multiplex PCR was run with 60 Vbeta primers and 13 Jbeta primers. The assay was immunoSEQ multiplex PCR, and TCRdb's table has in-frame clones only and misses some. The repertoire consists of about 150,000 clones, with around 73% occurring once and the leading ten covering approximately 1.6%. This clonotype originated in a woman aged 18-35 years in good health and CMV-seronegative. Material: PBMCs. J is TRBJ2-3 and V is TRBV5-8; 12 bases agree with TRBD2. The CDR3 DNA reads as TGTGCCAGCAGCTATTCCGGGACTAGCGGGAGCACAGATACGCAGTATTTT. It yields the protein CASSYSGTSGSTDTQYF.